The 24 T cell receptor beta chains reported below all come from one sample, sequenced in a study of blood T cell repertoires in COVID-19. Profiling relied on immunoSEQ multiplex PCR, and the TCRdb table lists in-frame clones only, not all of them. This sample carries 310,000 or so clones, roughly 87% of them seen once, and the ten largest clones take approximately 5%. The sequenced sample was PBMCs or T cells enriched from blood (not recorded which). Receptors originate from a woman aged 25-40 years who had recovered from COVID-19.

Of note for this clone: At one end, the junction sequence differs from germline, possibly due to a read error. The V gene is TRBV6-5, the J gene TRBJ1-1; possible D gene TRBD1, 5 bases. This CDR3 has 11 residues. Germline V gene data show CDR1 as MNHEY and CDR2 as SVGAGI. CDR3 coding DNA: TGTGCCAGCAGTCCCGGGACTGGAGCTTTCTTT. Translation gives CASSPGTGAFF.

The chain links TRBV5-6 to TRBJ1-3; unclear D gene. CDR3 length: 13 amino acids. Germline CDR1 SGHDT, CDR2 YYEEEE. V dropped 7 bases and J dropped 0 bases, with 8 bases sitting between them. Written as DNA, the CDR3 is TGTGCCAGCTCTACTCCCTCTGGAAACACCATATATTTT. Translated: CASSTPSGNTIYF.

The chain combines TRBV4-1 with TRBJ2-3; TRBD2 agrees at 7 bases. With 5 bases clipped from V and 1 base from J, the junction kept 6 bases outside the gene matches. Germline CDR1 MGHRA, CDR2 YSYEKL. The CDR3 has 15 amino acids. In DNA form, the CDR3 reads TGCGCCAGCAGCACGGGGAGCGGGGGCACAGATACGCAGTATTTT. Its translation: CASSTGSGGTDTQYF.

The rearrangement links TRBV25-1 to TRBJ2-1; 9 bases map to TRBD1. The germline CDR1 and CDR2 sequences are MGHDK and SYGVNS. Trimming at V came to 5 bases and at J to 9 bases, leaving 11 bases not matched to a gene. The CDR3 sequence is 15 residues long. Here the CDR3 reads CASSPYRDRVGEQFF. The CDR3 bases are TGTGCCAGCAGTCCATACCGGGACAGGGTCGGTGAGCAGTTCTTC.

The J gene is TRBJ1-6, the V gene TRBV7-9; tentative D call: TRBD1 (6 bases). CDR1 is SEHNR, CDR2 FQNEAQ, per germline (reference sequence). Trimming stripped 5 bases from V and 7 bases from J, with 12 bases between. This CDR3 spans 14 amino acids. The CDR3 sequence is CASSPTGRNSPLHF. In DNA form, the CDR3 reads TGTGCCAGCAGCCCGACAGGAAGGAATTCACCCCTCCACTTT.

The V and J genes are TRBV21-1 and TRBJ2-5; the DNA was not used to check the table's D call, TRBD2. TRBV21-1 is designated a pseudogene. There are 17 residues in the CDR3. The CDR3 region is CASSKGGTSGGQETQYF. The CDR3 DNA is TGTGCCAGCAGCAAAGGCGGGACCAGCGGGGGCCAAGAGACCCAGTACTTC.

The chain employs TRBV6-5 and TRBJ2-6; 11 nucleotides align to TRBD1. The CDR3 is 15 residues long. Germline V gene sequence: CDR1 MNHEY, CDR2 SVGAGI. CDR3 in amino acids: CAIGTGGLGANVLTF. CDR3 DNA: TGTGCTATAGGGACAGGGGGTCTTGGGGCCAACGTCCTGACTTTC.

This chain's CDR3 is CASSRQGRGSTLHF. The CDR3 DNA sequence: TGTGCCAGCAGCCGACAGGGTCGGGGATCAACCCTCCACTTT. The chain employs TRBV7-3 and TRBJ1-6, with 7 bases matching TRBD1. In germline, CDR1 is SGHTA, CDR2 FQGTGA. V was clipped by 5 bases and J by 14 bases; unmatched bases: 12. This CDR3 has 14 amino acids.

This rearrangement joins TRBV7-9 to TRBJ1-4; 7 bases line up with TRBD1. Per germline, CDR1 SEHNR and CDR2 FQNEAQ (reference sequence). CDR3 length equals 13 residues. Trimming took 5 bases from V and 8 from J; bases not matched to a gene: 5. CDR3 DNA: TGTGCCAGCAGCAAAATACAGGGGGAAAAACTGTTTTTT. Translation: CASSKIQGEKLFF.

This clone was found once. Other nucleotide sequences in the sample specify the same CDR3. The genes are TRBV30 and TRBJ1-5; weak D call: TRBD1 (5 bases). CDR3 length equals 13 residues. Germline V gives CDR1 GTSNPN, CDR2 SVGIG (reference sequence). Trimming took 1 base from V and 4 from J, leaving 8 bases between them. Written as DNA, the CDR3 is TGTGCCTGGAGTGGGCGGGGGAATCAGCCCCAGCATTTT. Its protein product is CAWSGRGNQPQHF.

The chain is built from TRBV5-1 and TRBJ2-3, with D possibly being TRBD1 (5 bases). The CDR3 runs to 14 residues. CDR1 is SGHRS and CDR2 is YFSETQ in the germline V gene. Trimming took off 2 bases at V and 0 bases at J, with 7 bases between the two ends. Here the CDR3 reads CASSFDRSTDTQYF. Here the CDR3 DNA reads TGCGCCAGCAGCTTCGACAGAAGCACAGATACGCAGTATTTT.

V is TRBV5-4 and J is TRBJ2-3, with a possible D match to TRBD1 (5 bases). Trimming pared 1 base from V and 1 base from J, leaving 13 bases between. The germline V gene has CDR1 SGHNT and CDR2 YYREEE (reference sequence). The CDR3 spans 16 residues. CDR3 bases: TGTGCCAGCAGCTTGTCGGCTGGGGCTGGCACAGATACGCAGTATTTT. Translating it yields CASSLSAGAGTDTQYF.

J is TRBJ1-6 and V is TRBV19; D is perhaps TRBD1 (5 bases). Trimming removed 3 bases from V and 7 bases from J, with 16 bases in between. This CDR3 is built from 16 residues. Germline CDR1 and CDR2: LNHDA and SQIVND (reference sequence). The CDR3 sequence: CASSIGENRRNSPLHF. CDR3 bases: TGTGCCAGTAGTATTGGGGAAAACAGGCGAAATTCACCCCTCCACTTT.

The chain carries TRBV6-5 and TRBJ1-6; D is possibly TRBD1 (6 bases). Germline V CDR1 and CDR2: MNHEY, SVGAGI. The CDR3 consists of 13 residues. V was shortened by 8 bases and J by 3 bases, with 8 bases between the two germline ends. The CDR3 here is CASGGNYNSPLHF. The CDR3 DNA sequence: TGTGCCAGCGGGGGCAACTATAATTCACCCCTCCACTTT.

The chain employs TRBV10-3 and TRBJ1-2, with D possibly matching TRBD1 (5 bases). CDR3 length: 14 amino acids. Germline-derived CDR1 and CDR2 are ENHRY and SYGVKD. Trimming pared 1 base from V and 8 bases from J, leaving 14 bases between. CDR3 amino acids: CAISELQDSDGYTF. The CDR3 DNA sequence: TGTGCCATCAGTGAGTTACAGGATTCTGACGGCTACACCTTC.

This chain connects TRBV19 to TRBJ2-3, with D tentatively TRBD2 (6 bases). Trimming took off 9 bases at V and 4 bases at J, with 23 bases between the two ends. The V gene's germline CDR1 is LNHDA and CDR2 SQIVND (reference sequence). The CDR3 sequence is 16 residues long. CDR3 loop: CASSHLSRGGPDTQYF. For the CDR3, the DNA is TGTGCCAGCTCCCACTTGTCTAGGGGAGGCCCAGATACGCAGTATTTT.

The chain couples TRBV18 to TRBJ2-5; D is perhaps TRBD2 (5 bases). CDR1 and CDR2 from the germline V gene are KGHSH and LQKENI. The CDR3 runs 13 residues. Trimming left V 6 bases short and J 0 bases short, with 8 bases between. CDR3 bases: TGTGCCAGCTCCCGCGGGTACCAAGAGACCCAGTACTTC. This sequence encodes CASSRGYQETQYF.

V usage is TRBV29-1 and J usage is TRBJ2-4; TRBD1 matches at 8 bases. The V gene end was trimmed by 3 bases and the J gene end by 7 bases; junction bases not matched to a gene: 8. This CDR3 comprises 14 residues. Looked up from germline, CDR1 is SQVTM and CDR2 is ANQGSEA. The CDR3 DNA is TGCAGCGTTGAGGACACAGGGGGGATCAACATTCAGTACTTC. Translating it yields CSVEDTGGINIQYF.

The rearrangement links TRBV12-3 or TRBV12-4 to TRBJ2-7; possibly TRBD1 for D (6 bases). Trimming cost V 5 bases and J 9 bases, with 17 bases left between them. The CDR3 consists of 13 residues. The CDR3 bases are TGTGCCAGCAGTCCCCGGACAGCCCTCGGGCAGTACTTC. It codes for CASSPRTALGQYF.

The chain combines TRBV3-1 (or the pseudogene TRBV3-2) with TRBJ1-6; perhaps TRBD1 as D (6 bases). This CDR3 comprises 17 residues. Looked up from germline, CDR1 is LGHDT and CDR2 is YNNKEL (reference sequence). V was trimmed by 0 bases and J by 9 bases, leaving 18 bases between them. CDR3: CASSQEWGRGLGSPLHF. In DNA, the CDR3 is TGTGCCAGCAGCCAAGAATGGGGCAGGGGTTTAGGTTCACCCCTCCACTTT.

This clone was detected once. This rearrangement joins TRBV18 to TRBJ2-7, with D possibly matching TRBD2 (5 bases). Per the germline V gene, CDR1 is KGHSH and CDR2 is LQKENI. The V and J ends lost 2 bases and 7 bases respectively, with 12 bases between them. This CDR3 is built from 13 residues. The DNA of the CDR3 is TGTGCCAGCTCACCAGGTCCCCCGGGGGAGCAGTACTTC. Encoded protein: CASSPGPPGEQYF.

V and J are TRBV5-1 and TRBJ2-3, with D possibly being TRBD2 (6 bases). V gave up 5 bases and J gave up 1 base, with 14 bases separating them. The germline gives CDR1 SGHRS, CDR2 YFSETQ. The CDR3 is 15 amino acids. This CDR3 is CASRPRLGGTDTQYF. The CDR3, as DNA: TGCGCCAGCAGGCCCCGACTAGGGGGCACAGATACGCAGTATTTT. Together with reference TRBV5-1 and TRBJ2-3, the CDR3 gives the full variable domain: KAGVTQTPRYLIKTRGQQVTLSCSPISGHRSVSWYQQTPGQGLQFLFEYFSETQRNKGNFPGRFSGRQFSNSRSEMNVSTLELGDSALYLCASRPRLGGTDTQYFGPGTRLTVL.

This rearrangement joins TRBV24-1 to TRBJ1-2; tentatively, D is TRBD1 (5 bases). The V end was cut by 2 bases, the J end by 5 bases, with 11 bases between. In germline, CDR1 is KGHDR, CDR2 SFDVKD. The CDR3 is made up of 14 amino acids. The CDR3 region has the DNA TGTGCCACCAGTGATTCCAGGGAACCGTATGGCTACACCTTC. Translation: CATSDSREPYGYTF.

The chain joins TRBV4-2 to TRBJ2-7; 8 nucleotides agree with TRBD1. The CDR3 runs 15 residues. Germline lookup yields CDR1 LGHNA and CDR2 YNFKEQ. Losses at the gene ends were 1 base for V and 9 bases for J; bases not matched to a gene: 11. The CDR3 DNA sequence: TGTGCCAGCAGCCAAGCGGGACAGGTTGCCTCGGGGCAGTACTTC. Residues: CASSQAGQVASGQYF.